This TCR beta chain is from a study of blood T cells in healthy people across ages. The V end lost 8 bases, the J end lost 0 bases, and 14 bases lay between the germline ends. This CDR3 contains 16 residues. A sample-barcoded 5' primer and a J-beta primer mix were used in a second PCR of roughly 7 to 11 cycles. TCRdb reanalysed the 5' RACE reads using MiXCR and keeps one entry per CDR3 protein. The table shows roughly 800,000 distinct CDR3 sequences, with 20% to 30% occurring only once. This sample also belongs to another study, concerning T cells of mothers and their children. In that study: A few healthy Caucasian mothers, along with their six children, were the donors. The TCR beta CDR3 read count exceeded 8 million for each mother and was about 3 million for each child.

This TCR derives from a boy younger than 18 in good health. Sample: blood. The chain has TRBV12-3 or TRBV12-4 and TRBJ1-6; no clear D. DNA for the CDR3: TGTGCCAGCGGAAACTGGGGAAGCTCCTATAATTCACCCCTCCACTTT. Protein sequence: CASGNWGSSYNSPLHF.